This T cell receptor beta chain was sequenced in a study of blood T cell repertoires in COVID-19. Study background: Acute and convalescent COVID-19 samples came from the United States, Italy and Spain.

The CDR3 totals 14 residues. J lost 2 bases, V lost 6 bases, and 7 bases had no gene match. Per the germline V gene, CDR1 is SGHDT and CDR2 is YYEEEE. The table came from immunoSEQ multiplex PCR; TCRdb's copy has only in-frame clones and leaves some out. The sample consists of approximately 150,000 clones, approximately 80% of them appearing once. This sequence was found in a woman between 50 and 59 years old with acute or convalescent COVID-19. The specimen sequenced was peripheral blood. V gene TRBV5-6 combines with J gene TRBJ1-2, with 7 positions matching TRBD1. CDR3 amino acids: CASNRDRRNYGYTF. CDR3 coding DNA: TGTGCCAGCAACCGGGACAGACGGAACTATGGCTACACCTTC.